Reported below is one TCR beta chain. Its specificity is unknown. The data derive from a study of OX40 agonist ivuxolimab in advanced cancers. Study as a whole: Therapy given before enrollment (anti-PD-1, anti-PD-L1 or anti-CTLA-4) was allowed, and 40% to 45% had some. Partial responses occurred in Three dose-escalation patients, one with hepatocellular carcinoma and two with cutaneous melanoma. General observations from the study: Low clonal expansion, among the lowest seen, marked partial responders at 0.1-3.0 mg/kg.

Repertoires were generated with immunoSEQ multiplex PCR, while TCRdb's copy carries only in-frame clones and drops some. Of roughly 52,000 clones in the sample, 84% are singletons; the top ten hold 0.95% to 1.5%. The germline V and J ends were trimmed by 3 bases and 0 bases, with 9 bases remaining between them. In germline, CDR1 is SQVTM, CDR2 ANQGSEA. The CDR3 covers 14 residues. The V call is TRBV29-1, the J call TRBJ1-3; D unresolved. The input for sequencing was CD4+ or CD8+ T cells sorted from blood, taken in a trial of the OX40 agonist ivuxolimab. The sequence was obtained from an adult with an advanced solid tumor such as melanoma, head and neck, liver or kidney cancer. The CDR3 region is CSVDTAGSGNTIYF. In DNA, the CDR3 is TGCAGCGTTGATACAGCAGGCTCTGGAAACACCATATATTTT.